This T cell receptor beta chain is from a study of blood T cell repertoires in COVID-19. Original analysis: Amplified reference gene primers provided the basis for estimating nucleated cell counts. Sequencing used immunoSEQ multiplex PCR; TCRdb keeps in-frame clones, though not all of them. V and J calls plus clone size are reproduced from that table; the DNA served to infer D and trimming. In the table there are about 76,000 clones, 80% of which are singletons. Germline V gene data show CDR1 as SGHRS and CDR2 as YFSETQ. This CDR3 is 15 amino acids long. Germline trimming cut 4 bases from V and 2 bases from J; bases unmatched to any gene: 3.

The sample consisted of peripheral blood. The clonotype originates from a human donor in a cohort sampled during active COVID-19. The chain joins TRBV5-1 to TRBJ2-6; 7 nucleotides agree with TRBD1. The CDR3: CASSQDRAGANVLTF. The CDR3 nucleotides are TGCGCCAGCAGCCAAGACAGGGCTGGGGCCAACGTCCTGACTTTC.